The 8 T cell receptor beta chains below were found in one sample sequenced in a study of low-dose radiotherapy and immunotherapy resistance in tumors. Specified time point: before trial treatment. Primers used for first-strand cDNA, a TRAV- and TRBV-specific set, covered both alpha and beta chains. Amplification of TCRs used a constant-region primer and V-primer adapter for roughly 20 PCR cycles. Each CDR3 protein gets one entry after TCRdb re-called the reads with MiXCR. Seen here are 80,000 to 95,000 distinct CDR3 sequences, 9.4% observed once, and the top ten hold under 1.1%. This specimen consisted of PBMCs, obtained before treatment. These TCRs come from a male donor with prostate cancer.

This clonotype has ten or more counts. The V and J genes are TRBV7-3 and TRBJ1-1; D gene ambiguous. Germline CDR1 and CDR2: SGHTA and FQGTGA. V was cut by 6 bases and J by 4 bases, with 12 bases left in between. This CDR3 region has 13 residues. The CDR3 sequence: CASRQTAGTEAFF. CDR3 nucleotides: TGTGCCAGCAGACAAACGGCGGGCACTGAAGCTTTCTTT.

This clonotype was counted ten times or more. This rearrangement joins TRBV3-1 to TRBJ2-3; perhaps TRBD1 as D (5 bases). The CDR3 is 13 amino acids. From germline, CDR1 is LGHDT and CDR2 YNNKEL (reference sequence). V was shortened by 4 bases and J by 7 bases, with 12 bases between the two germline ends. CDR3 sequence (DNA): TGTGCCAGCAGCCTGACAGAATCGAATACGCAGTATTTT. Translating gives CASSLTESNTQYF.

V and J are TRBV20-1 and TRBJ1-1; 12 nucleotides line up with TRBD1. CDR1 is DFQATT and CDR2 is SNEGSKA in the germline V gene (reference sequence). This CDR3 region has 16 residues. Germline trimming cut 2 bases from V and 4 bases from J; bases unmatched to any gene: 8. For the CDR3, the DNA is TGCAGTGCTAGACCGGGACAGGGGGCGTATGTCACTGAAGCTTTCTTT. Translation: CSARPGQGAYVTEAFF.

V gene TRBV21-1 combines with J gene TRBJ2-7; no check of the table's D call, TRBD1, against the DNA was made. TRBV21-1 is a known pseudogene. The CDR3 is made up of 16 amino acids. CDR3 coding DNA: TGTGCCAGCAGCAAGGCGGGAGGACAGAGTTCCTACGAGCAGTACTTC. It yields the protein CASSKAGGQSSYEQYF.

This clonotype was counted ten times or more. The genes are TRBV20-1 and TRBJ2-5; the D call may be TRBD1 or TRBD2 (6 bases each). V was shortened by 6 bases and J by 2 bases, with 25 bases between the two germline ends. Germline V gives CDR1 DFQATT, CDR2 SNEGSKA (reference sequence). The CDR3 loop spans 17 amino acids. CDR3 sequence reads: CSALGFGERGGQETQYF. CDR3 bases: TGCAGTGCGCTGGGGTTTGGGGAGAGAGGGGGGCAAGAGACCCAGTACTTC.

This clonotype was seen many times. V and J are TRBV19 and TRBJ2-1; D possibly uses TRBD1 or TRBD2 (5 bases each). CDR3 length equals 16 residues. Trimming took off 1 base at V and 3 bases at J, with 13 bases between the two ends. Germline V gene lookup returns CDR1 LNHDA and CDR2 SQIVND (reference sequence). The CDR3 region has the DNA TGTGCCAGTAGTATAGGGATGACGGGGCACTACAATGAGCAGTTCTTC. Residues: CASSIGMTGHYNEQFF.

Many counts were recorded for this clonotype. CDR3 amino acids: CAWSRDRPYGYTF. The CDR3 DNA reads TGTGCCTGGAGCCGGGACAGACCCTATGGCTACACCTTC. The chain has TRBV30 and TRBJ1-2; the match to TRBD1 covers 7 bases. The J segment lost 4 bases and the V segment lost 3 bases, leaving 5 bases of the junction unmatched. CDR1 GTSNPN and CDR2 SVGIG come from the germline V gene (reference sequence). The CDR3 has 13 amino acids.

For this clonotype: This sequence may be a read error, since a much larger clone differs from it by one base. This chain joins TRBV28 and TRBJ2-4, with no clear D. Germline V gene lookup returns CDR1 MDHEN and CDR2 SYDVKM. The CDR3 runs 14 residues. V lost 7 bases, J lost 6 bases, and 16 bases lay in between. CDR3 bases: TGTGCCAGCACCTCCCCTCAGCGAGGAAACATTCAGTACTTC. Protein: CASTSPQRGNIQYF.